A selection of T cell receptor beta chains follows, all from one sample in a study of T cell responses to AZD1222 COVID-19 vaccine. Sequencing was performed with immunoSEQ multiplex PCR; in TCRdb, only in-frame clones are kept and a portion is missing. The sample holds 150,000 or so clones, under 95% seen once. This specimen consisted of peripheral blood, obtained on day 0 of AZD1222 vaccination. These receptors all come from an adult in good health. Both conserved end residues are part of each CDR3. A D gene is named only where the DNA matches it firmly. The size of a clone is reported for some rows only, either as once, few or many, or as a class for expanded clones.

V,size,D,J,DNA,CDR3
TRBV11-2,-,TRBD1,TRBJ1-3,TGTGCCAGCAGCTTACCCACAGGGGCGAGAAACACCATATATTTT,CASSLPTGARNTIYF
TRBV12-3/TRBV12-4,-,-,TRBJ2-5,TGTGCCAGCAGTTTACTGGACCAAGAGACCCAGTACTTC,CASSLLDQETQYF
TRBV2,-,-,TRBJ1-2,TGTGCCAGCAGCTCACAGAACTATGGCTACACCTTC,CASSSQNYGYTF
TRBV28,once,-,TRBJ2-1,TGTGCCAGCAGTTTGGAACGAGAACGGCCGAGCTCCTACAATGAGCAGTTCTTC,CASSLERERPSSYNEQFF
TRBV6-2/TRBV6-3,-,-,TRBJ1-1,TGTGCCAGCAGTTTACCCGGGTTGGACACTGAAGCTTTCTTT,CASSLPGLDTEAFF
TRBV7-9,-,-,TRBJ2-7,TGTGCCAGCAGCTTACACCGCGCAAACTCCCGGGTGTACGAGCAGTACTTC,CASSLHRANSRVYEQYF
TRBV7-9,-,-,TRBJ1-3,TGTGCCAGCAGCCCTGAAGCTGGAAACACCATATATTTT,CASSPEAGNTIYF
TRBV25-1,-,-,TRBJ1-3,TGTGCCAGCAGTGATTTGGGGGTGGAGGGAAACACCATATATTTT,CASSDLGVEGNTIYF
TRBV19,-,-,TRBJ2-7,TGTGCCAGCCACGGGACCACCTCCTACGAGCAGTACTTC,CASHGTTSYEQYF
TRBV4-2,-,-,TRBJ1-2,TGTGCCAGCAGCCAAGAGACCCCAGGAGGCTATGGCTACACCTTC,CASSQETPGGYGYTF
TRBV5-4,-,TRBD2,TRBJ2-6,TGTGCCAGCAGCTTGCCAGCGGGGGGGCCCCTCTCTGGGGCCAACGTCCTGACTTTC,CASSLPAGGPLSGANVLTF
TRBV27,-,-,TRBJ2-5,TGTGCCAGCCGCGGGACAGAGCAAGAGACCCAGTACTTC,CASRGTEQETQYF
TRBV2,-,-,TRBJ1-4,TGTGCCAGCAGTGAAACTCAGCCCTTTAATGAAAAACTGTTTTTT,CASSETQPFNEKLFF
TRBV18,-,TRBD1,TRBJ1-2,TGTGCCAGCTCACTGTCCGGGACAGGGCCAAACTATGGCTACACCTTC,CASSLSGTGPNYGYTF
TRBV7-8,-,-,TRBJ1-2,TGTGCCAGCAGCCCTCCAGGCGCGCGCTACACCTTC,CASSPPGARYTF
TRBV2,-,-,TRBJ2-2,TGTGCCAGCAGTGAGGGGGTTTCCGCCGGGGAGCTGTTTTTT,CASSEGVSAGELFF
TRBV29-1,once,-,TRBJ2-7,TGCAGCGTTGGGGGCAGCTCCTACGAGCAGTACTTC,CSVGGSSYEQYF
TRBV19,once,-,TRBJ1-2,TGTGCCAGTAGTCAATCCACAGGGAGTTCGAACACCTTC,CASSQSTGSSNTF
TRBV4-2,-,-,TRBJ1-2,TGTGCCAGCAGCCAAGGGGCAGGGACAAACTATGGCTACACCTTC,CASSQGAGTNYGYTF
TRBV28,-,TRBD1,TRBJ2-1,TGTGCCAGCACCCTACGGACAGGGGCATACAATGAGCAGTTCTTC,CASTLRTGAYNEQFF
TRBV5-1,-,-,TRBJ2-3,TGCGCCAGCAGCGGCCAGCGGGGCACAGATACGCAGTATTTT,CASSGQRGTDTQYF
TRBV2,-,TRBD2,TRBJ2-2,TGTGCCAGCAGGAGACTAGCGGTAGCCGGGGAGCTGTTTTTT,CASRRLAVAGELFF
TRBV29-1,-,-,TRBJ2-5,TGCAGCGTTGCCCTCAGGGTTACTCGCCAAGAGACCCAGTACTTC,CSVALRVTRQETQYF
TRBV19,-,-,TRBJ2-7,TGTGCCACATGGGAGAAGATCGGGAGATACGAGCAGTACTTC,CATWEKIGRYEQYF
TRBV6-1,-,TRBD1,TRBJ1-2,TGTGCCAGCACTATAACAGGGGCGGCTAACTATGGCTACACCTTC,CASTITGAANYGYTF
TRBV10-3,once,-,TRBJ1-1,TGTGCCATCAGTGAGAACGGATACACTGAAGCTTTCTTT,CAISENGYTEAFF
TRBV12-3/TRBV12-4,-,-,TRBJ1-1,TGTGCCAGCAGGCCCCCGATGAACACTGAAGCTTTCTTT,CASRPPMNTEAFF
TRBV25-1,-,TRBD2,TRBJ2-1,TGTGCCAGCATCCCCAGTTCGGGGGGTGAGCAGTTCTTC,CASIPSSGGEQFF
TRBV28,-,-,TRBJ2-7,TGTGCCAGCAGAATTCCCGGGGGCGGCGAGCAGTACTTC,CASRIPGGGEQYF
TRBV2,-,-,TRBJ1-5,TGTGCCAGCAGCTTGGTCTCGTGGGGCAATCAGCCCCAGCATTTT,CASSLVSWGNQPQHF
TRBV7-9,-,-,TRBJ1-1,TGTGCCAGCAGCTCCCCGGGGATCGGCACTGAAGCTTTCTTT,CASSSPGIGTEAFF
TRBV6-5,-,TRBD1,TRBJ2-2,TGTGCCAGCGGGACCGGGACAGCTAACACCGGGGAGCTGTTTTTT,CASGTGTANTGELFF
TRBV28,-,-,TRBJ1-1,TGTGCCAGCAATAACCTCGGAAGGATAGCTTTCTTT,CASNNLGRIAFF
TRBV11-2,-,-,TRBJ1-3,TGTGCCAGCAGCTTAGGGGGCTGGGACTCTGGAAACACCATATATTTT,CASSLGGWDSGNTIYF
TRBV4-3,-,-,TRBJ1-4,TGCGCCAGCAGCCAAGATATGTCCGGGCACGGCGAAAAACTGTTTTTT,CASSQDMSGHGEKLFF
TRBV19,-,-,TRBJ1-3,TGTGCCAGTAGTCGGGCCAATTCTGGAAACACCATATATTTT,CASSRANSGNTIYF
TRBV12-5,-,-,TRBJ1-3,TGTGCTAGTGGTTCGTCTGGAAACACCATATATTTT,CASGSSGNTIYF
TRBV9,-,TRBD1,TRBJ2-7,TGTGCCAGCAGCGCTCCGGACAGGGGCTACGAGCAGTACTTC,CASSAPDRGYEQYF
TRBV29-1,-,-,TRBJ1-4,TGCAGCTTCCGGGGGGCGGCTAATGAAAAACTGTTTTTT,CSFRGAANEKLFF
TRBV6-2/TRBV6-3,-,-,TRBJ1-3,TGTGCCAGCAGTTACTTTGCCTCTGGAAACACCATATATTTT,CASSYFASGNTIYF
TRBV10-3,-,-,TRBJ2-1,TGTGCCCTAAGCGGGGACACCTACAATGAGCAGTTCTTC,CALSGDTYNEQFF
TRBV30,-,-,TRBJ1-6,TGTGCCCTGGGGTTCGATTCACCCCTCCACTTT,CALGFDSPLHF
TRBV7-9,once,-,TRBJ2-5,TGTGCCAGCAGACACCGACAGGACCAAGAGACCCAGTACTTC,CASRHRQDQETQYF
TRBV12-5,-,-,TRBJ2-3,TGTGCTAGTGCGATGGGACCGCTGGGCCCGGATACGCAGTATTTT,CASAMGPLGPDTQYF
TRBV7-2,-,TRBD1,TRBJ2-5,TGTGCCAGCAGCCCTACGACAGGGACCTCCCAAGAGACCCAGTACTTC,CASSPTTGTSQETQYF